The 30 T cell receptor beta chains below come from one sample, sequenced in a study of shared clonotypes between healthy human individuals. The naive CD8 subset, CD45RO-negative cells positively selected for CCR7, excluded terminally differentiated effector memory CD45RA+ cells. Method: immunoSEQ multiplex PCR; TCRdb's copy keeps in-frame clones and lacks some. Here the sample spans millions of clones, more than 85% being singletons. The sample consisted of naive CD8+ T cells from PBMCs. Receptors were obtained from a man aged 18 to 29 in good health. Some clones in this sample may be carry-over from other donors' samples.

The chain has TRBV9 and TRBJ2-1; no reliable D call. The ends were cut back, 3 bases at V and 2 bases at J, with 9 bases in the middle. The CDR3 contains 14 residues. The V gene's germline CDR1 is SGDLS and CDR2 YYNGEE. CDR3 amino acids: CASSAPPAYNEQFF. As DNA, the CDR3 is TGTGCCAGCAGCGCTCCTCCAGCCTACAATGAGCAGTTCTTC. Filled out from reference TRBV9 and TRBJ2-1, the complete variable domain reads DSGVTQTPKHLITATGQRVTLRCSPRSGDLSVYWYQQSLDQGLQFLIQYYNGEERAKGNILERFSAQQFPDLHSELNLSSLELGDSALYFCASSAPPAYNEQFFGPGTRLTVL.

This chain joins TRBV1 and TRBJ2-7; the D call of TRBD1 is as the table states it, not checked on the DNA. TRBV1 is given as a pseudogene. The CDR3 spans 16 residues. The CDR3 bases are TGCACCAGCAGCCCCCCGGGTGGGGGCAGCTCCTACGAGCAGTACTTC. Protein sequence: CTSSPPGGGSSYEQYF.

The CDR3 reads CASSKEGLAGVVGSYEQYF. CDR3 bases: TGTGCCAGTAGTAAAGAGGGACTAGCGGGAGTAGTTGGCTCCTACGAGCAGTACTTC. The V gene is TRBV19, the J gene TRBJ2-7; TRBD2 matches at 14 bases. Trimming took 4 bases from V and 0 from J; bases not matched to a gene: 11. The CDR3 spans 19 residues. In germline, CDR1 is LNHDA, CDR2 SQIVND (reference sequence). Using reference TRBV19 and TRBJ2-7 for the parts outside the CDR3, the full variable domain is DGGITQSPKYLFRKEGQNVTLSCEQNLNHDAMYWYRQDPGQGLRLIYYSQIVNDFQKGDIAEGYSVSREKKESFPLTVTSAQKNPTAFYLCASSKEGLAGVVGSYEQYFGPGTRLTVT.

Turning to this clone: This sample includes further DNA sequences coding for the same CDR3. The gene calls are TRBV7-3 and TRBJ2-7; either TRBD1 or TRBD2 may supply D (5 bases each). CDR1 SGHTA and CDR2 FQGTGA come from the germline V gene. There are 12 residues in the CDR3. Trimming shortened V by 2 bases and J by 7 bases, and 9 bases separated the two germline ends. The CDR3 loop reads CASSLRGGEQYF. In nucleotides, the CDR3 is TGTGCCAGCAGCTTACGGGGCGGAGAGCAGTACTTC.

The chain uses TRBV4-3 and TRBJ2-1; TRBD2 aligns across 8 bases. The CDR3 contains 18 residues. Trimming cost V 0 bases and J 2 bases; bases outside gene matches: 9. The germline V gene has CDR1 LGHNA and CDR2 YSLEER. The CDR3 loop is CASSQDYPSGGPYNEQFF. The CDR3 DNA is TGCGCCAGCAGCCAAGATTATCCAAGCGGGGGCCCCTACAATGAGCAGTTCTTC.

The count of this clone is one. CDR3 sequence (DNA): TGCGCCAGCAGCTTGGTTCGCGGCCTCTACACTGAAGCTTTCTTT. It translates to CASSLVRGLYTEAFF. J is TRBJ1-1 and V is TRBV5-1; no clear D. The V and J ends lost 0 bases and 3 bases respectively, with 12 bases between them. This CDR3 is built from 15 residues. The V gene's germline CDR1 is SGHRS and CDR2 YFSETQ.

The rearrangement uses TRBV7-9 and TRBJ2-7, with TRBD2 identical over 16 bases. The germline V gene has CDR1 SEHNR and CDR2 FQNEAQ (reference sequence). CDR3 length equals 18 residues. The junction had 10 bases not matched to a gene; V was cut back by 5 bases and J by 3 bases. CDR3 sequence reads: CASSPDRGLAGGSYEQYF. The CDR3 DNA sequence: TGTGCCAGCAGCCCTGACAGGGGACTAGCGGGAGGGAGCTACGAGCAGTACTTC.

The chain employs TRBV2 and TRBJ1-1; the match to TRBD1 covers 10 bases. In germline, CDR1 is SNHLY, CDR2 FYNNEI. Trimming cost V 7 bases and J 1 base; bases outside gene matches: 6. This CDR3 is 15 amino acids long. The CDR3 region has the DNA TGTGCCAGCACCGGACAGGGGGGTGCGAACACTGAAGCTTTCTTT. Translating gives CASTGQGGANTEAFF.

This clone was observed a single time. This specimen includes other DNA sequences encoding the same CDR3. This CDR3 is CASSPRTAPYEQYF. Here the CDR3 DNA reads TGTGCCAGCAGCCCACGGACTGCTCCCTACGAGCAGTACTTC. V and J are TRBV7-2 and TRBJ2-7; maybe TRBD2 (5 bases). The CDR3 covers 14 residues. The germline V gene has CDR1 SGHTA and CDR2 FQGNSA. The V end was cut by 5 bases, the J end by 2 bases, with 13 bases between.

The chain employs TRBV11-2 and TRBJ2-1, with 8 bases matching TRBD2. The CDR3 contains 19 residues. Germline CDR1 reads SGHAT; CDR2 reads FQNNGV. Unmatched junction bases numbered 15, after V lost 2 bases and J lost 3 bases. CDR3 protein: CASSLRGVGGGRLYNEQFF. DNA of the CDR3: TGTGCCAGCAGCTTAAGAGGAGTTGGCGGGGGGAGGCTCTACAATGAGCAGTTCTTC. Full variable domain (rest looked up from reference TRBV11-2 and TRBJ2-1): EAGVAQSPRYKIIEKRQSVAFWCNPISGHATLYWYQQILGQGPKLLIQFQNNGVVDDSQLPKDRFSAERLKGVDSTLKIQPAKLEDSAVYLCASSLRGVGGGRLYNEQFFGPGTRLTVL.

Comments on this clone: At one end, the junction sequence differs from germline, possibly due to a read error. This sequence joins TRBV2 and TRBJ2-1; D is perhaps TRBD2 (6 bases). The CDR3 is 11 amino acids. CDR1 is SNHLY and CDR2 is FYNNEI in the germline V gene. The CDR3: CASSVPSARLF. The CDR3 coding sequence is TGTGCCAGCAGTGTTCCTAGCGCGCGGCTCTTC.

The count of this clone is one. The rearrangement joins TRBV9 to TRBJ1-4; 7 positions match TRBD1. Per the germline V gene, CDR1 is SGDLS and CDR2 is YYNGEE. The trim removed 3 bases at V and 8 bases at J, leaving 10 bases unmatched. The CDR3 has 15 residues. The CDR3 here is CASSGAGGPSEKLFF. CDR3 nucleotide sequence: TGTGCCAGCAGCGGGGCAGGGGGACCTTCGGAAAAACTGTTTTTT.

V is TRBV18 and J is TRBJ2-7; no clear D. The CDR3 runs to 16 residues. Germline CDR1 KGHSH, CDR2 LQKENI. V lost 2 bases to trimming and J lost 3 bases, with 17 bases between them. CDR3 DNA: TGTGCCAGCTCACCAGAAGTACGGGTATCCCGCTACGAGCAGTACTTC. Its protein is CASSPEVRVSRYEQYF.

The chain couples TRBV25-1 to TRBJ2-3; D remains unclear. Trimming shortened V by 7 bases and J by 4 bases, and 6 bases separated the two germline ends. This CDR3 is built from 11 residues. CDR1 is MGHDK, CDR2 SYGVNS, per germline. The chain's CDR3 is CASNLADTQYF. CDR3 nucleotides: TGTGCCAGCAATCTAGCAGATACGCAGTATTTT.

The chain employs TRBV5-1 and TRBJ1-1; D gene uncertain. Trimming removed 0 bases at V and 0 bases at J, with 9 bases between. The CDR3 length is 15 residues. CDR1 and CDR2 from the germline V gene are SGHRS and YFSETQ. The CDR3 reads CASSLALGMNTEAFF. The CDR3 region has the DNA TGCGCCAGCAGCTTGGCCTTAGGGATGAACACTGAAGCTTTCTTT.

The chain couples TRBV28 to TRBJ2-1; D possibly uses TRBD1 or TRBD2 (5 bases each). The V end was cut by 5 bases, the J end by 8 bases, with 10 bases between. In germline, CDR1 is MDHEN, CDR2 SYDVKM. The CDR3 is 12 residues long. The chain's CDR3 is CASSGGEDEQFF. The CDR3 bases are TGTGCCAGCAGTGGGGGAGAGGATGAGCAGTTCTTC.

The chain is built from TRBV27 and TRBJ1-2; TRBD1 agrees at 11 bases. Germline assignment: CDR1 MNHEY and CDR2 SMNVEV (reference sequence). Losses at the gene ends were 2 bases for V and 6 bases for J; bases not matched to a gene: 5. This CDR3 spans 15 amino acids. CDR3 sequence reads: CASSLLGTGGDGYTF. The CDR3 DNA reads TGTGCCAGCAGTTTACTAGGGACAGGGGGTGATGGCTACACCTTC.

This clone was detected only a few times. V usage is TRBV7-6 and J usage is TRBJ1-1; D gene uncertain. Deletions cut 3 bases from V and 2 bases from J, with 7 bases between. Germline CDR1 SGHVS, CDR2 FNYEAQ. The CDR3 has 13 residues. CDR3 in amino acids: CASSFLKNTEAFF. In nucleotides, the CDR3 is TGTGCCAGCAGCTTTTTGAAAAACACTGAAGCTTTCTTT.

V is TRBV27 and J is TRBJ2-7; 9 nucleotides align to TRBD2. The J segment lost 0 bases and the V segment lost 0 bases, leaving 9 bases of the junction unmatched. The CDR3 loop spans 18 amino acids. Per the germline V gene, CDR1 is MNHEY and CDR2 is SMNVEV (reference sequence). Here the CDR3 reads CASSLSHGLAGRSYEQYF. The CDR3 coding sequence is TGTGCCAGCAGTTTATCCCACGGGCTAGCGGGACGCTCCTACGAGCAGTACTTC.

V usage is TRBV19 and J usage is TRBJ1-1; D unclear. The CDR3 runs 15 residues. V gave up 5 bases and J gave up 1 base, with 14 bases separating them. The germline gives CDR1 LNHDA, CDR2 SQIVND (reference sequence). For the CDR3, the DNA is TGTGCCAGTAGTGCCTCGGGCGGAGAGAACACTGAAGCTTTCTTT. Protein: CASSASGGENTEAFF. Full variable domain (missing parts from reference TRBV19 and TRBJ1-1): DGGITQSPKYLFRKEGQNVTLSCEQNLNHDAMYWYRQDPGQGLRLIYYSQIVNDFQKGDIAEGYSVSREKKESFPLTVTSAQKNPTAFYLCASSASGGENTEAFFGQGTRLTVV.

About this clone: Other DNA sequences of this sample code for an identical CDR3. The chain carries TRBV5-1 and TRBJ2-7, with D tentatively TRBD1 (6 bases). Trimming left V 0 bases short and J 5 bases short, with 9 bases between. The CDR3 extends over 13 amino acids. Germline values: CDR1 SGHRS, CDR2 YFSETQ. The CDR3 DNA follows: TGCGCCAGCAGCTTGGACAGGGCCGACGAGCAGTACTTC. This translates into CASSLDRADEQYF. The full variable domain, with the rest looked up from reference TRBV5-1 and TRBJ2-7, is KAGVTQTPRYLIKTRGQQVTLSCSPISGHRSVSWYQQTPGQGLQFLFEYFSETQRNKGNFPGRFSGRQFSNSRSEMNVSTLELGDSALYLCASSLDRADEQYFGPGTRLTVT.

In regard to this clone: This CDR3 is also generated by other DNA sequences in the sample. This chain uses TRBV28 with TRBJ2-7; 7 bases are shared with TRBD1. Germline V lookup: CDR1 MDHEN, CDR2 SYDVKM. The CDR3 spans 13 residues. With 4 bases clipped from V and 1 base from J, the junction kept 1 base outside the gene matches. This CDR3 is CASSWTGSYEQYF. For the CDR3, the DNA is TGTGCCAGCAGTTGGACAGGATCCTACGAGCAGTACTTC.

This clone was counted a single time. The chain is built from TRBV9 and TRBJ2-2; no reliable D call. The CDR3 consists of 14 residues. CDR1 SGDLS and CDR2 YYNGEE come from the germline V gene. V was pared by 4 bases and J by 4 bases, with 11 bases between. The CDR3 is CASSPFYGTGELFF. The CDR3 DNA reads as TGTGCCAGCAGCCCATTTTACGGCACCGGGGAGCTGTTTTTT.

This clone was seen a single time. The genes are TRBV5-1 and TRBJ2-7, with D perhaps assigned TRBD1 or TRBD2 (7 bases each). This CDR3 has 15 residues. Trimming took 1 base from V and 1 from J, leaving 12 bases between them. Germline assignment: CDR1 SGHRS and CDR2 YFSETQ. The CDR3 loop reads CASSLKQGGSYEQYF. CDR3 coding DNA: TGCGCCAGCAGCTTGAAGCAGGGGGGGTCCTACGAGCAGTACTTC.

The CDR3 region is CASSQDGGQGYEQYF. The CDR3 region has the DNA TGCGCCAGCAGCCAAGATGGGGGACAGGGCTACGAGCAGTACTTC. This chain joins TRBV4-3 and TRBJ2-7; 9 bases line up with TRBD1. The CDR3 is 15 amino acids. CDR1 and CDR2 (germline): LGHNA, YSLEER. The J segment lost 3 bases and the V segment lost 0 bases, leaving 3 bases of the junction unmatched.

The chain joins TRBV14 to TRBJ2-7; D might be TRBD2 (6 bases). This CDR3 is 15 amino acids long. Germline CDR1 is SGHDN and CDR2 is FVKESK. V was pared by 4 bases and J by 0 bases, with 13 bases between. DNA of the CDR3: TGTGCCAGCAGCCCGCTAAGGGACTTCTCCTACGAGCAGTACTTC. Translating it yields CASSPLRDFSYEQYF. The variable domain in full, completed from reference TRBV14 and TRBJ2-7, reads EAGVTQFPSHSVIEKGQTVTLRCDPISGHDNLYWYRRVMGKEIKFLLHFVKESKQDESGMPNNRFLAERTGGTYSTLKVQPAELEDSGVYFCASSPLRDFSYEQYFGPGTRLTVT.

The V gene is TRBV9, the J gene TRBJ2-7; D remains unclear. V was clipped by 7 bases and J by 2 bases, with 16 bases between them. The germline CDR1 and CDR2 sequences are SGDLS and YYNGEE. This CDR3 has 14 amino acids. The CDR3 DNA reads TGTGCCAGCCCCCCCCGGAAGAAGGCCTACGAGCAGTACTTC. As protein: CASPPRKKAYEQYF.

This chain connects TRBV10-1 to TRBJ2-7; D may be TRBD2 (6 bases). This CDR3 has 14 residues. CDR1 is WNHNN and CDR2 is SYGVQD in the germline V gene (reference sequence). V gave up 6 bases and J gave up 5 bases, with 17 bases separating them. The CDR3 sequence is CASSPVSRGNEQYF. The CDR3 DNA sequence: TGCGCCAGCAGCCCGGTCTCGCGGGGCAACGAGCAGTACTTC.

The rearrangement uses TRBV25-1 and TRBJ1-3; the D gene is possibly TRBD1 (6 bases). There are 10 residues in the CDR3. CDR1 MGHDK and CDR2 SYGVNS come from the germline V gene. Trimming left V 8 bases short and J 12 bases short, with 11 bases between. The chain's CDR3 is CASWGGGIYF. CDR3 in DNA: TGTGCCAGCTGGGGGGGCGGCATATATTTT.

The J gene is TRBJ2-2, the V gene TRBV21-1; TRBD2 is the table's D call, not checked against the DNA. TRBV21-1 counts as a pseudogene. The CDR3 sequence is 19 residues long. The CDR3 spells CASSPPGLAGRANTGELFF. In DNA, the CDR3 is TGTGCCAGCAGCCCTCCGGGACTAGCGGGGCGAGCGAACACCGGGGAGCTGTTTTTT.